The 26 T cell receptor beta chains reported below all come from one sample, sequenced in a study of CD8+CD57+ T cells in acquired aplastic anemia (dated by TCRdb to 2016 to 2019). The sample was run on an Illumina HiSeq 2000. Genomic DNA served as template for TCR beta VDJ combination and CDR3 sequence profiling. The public reads were run again by TCRdb, first through fastp at Q25 and then through MiXCR, and only productive beta chains were kept. Under each unique CDR3 protein, matching rows form one entry showing the most common genes and DNA. This sample is represented by around 430,000 distinct CDR3 sequences; around 33% of them were singletons. The ten largest make up nearly 0.85% of the sample. Flow cytometry had shown CD8+CD57+ cell expansion in the patients selected for sequencing. The material sequenced was sorted CD4+, CD8+, or CD8+CD57+ T cells (not recorded which) from PBMCs. The receptors were sampled from a human donor with aplastic anemia.

V gene TRBV11-2 combines with J gene TRBJ2-3; the D is unclear. Trimming removed 5 bases at V and 6 bases at J, with 21 bases between. Germline V gives CDR1 SGHAT, CDR2 FQNNGV. The CDR3 totals 16 residues. CDR3 nucleotide sequence: TGTGCCAGCAGCCTAAACCCGGGCCTAGGGTCGGATACGCAGTATTTT. Its protein is CASSLNPGLGSDTQYF.

This clonotype occurred many times. CDR3 sequence reads: CASSFGGVGGQPQHF. The CDR3 DNA reads as TGTGCCAGCAGCTTTGGAGGGGTTGGGGGTCAGCCCCAGCATTTT. The rearrangement uses TRBV7-9 and TRBJ1-5, with a possible D match to TRBD1 (5 bases). This CDR3 is built from 15 residues. CDR1 is SEHNR and CDR2 is FQNEAQ in the germline V gene (reference sequence). The V gene lost 3 bases and the J gene lost 6 bases, with 15 bases spanning the gap. Filled out from reference TRBV7-9 and TRBJ1-5, the complete variable domain reads DTGVSQNPRHKITKRGQNVTFRCDPISEHNRLYWYRQTLGQGPEFLTYFQNEAQLEKSRLLSDRFSAERPKGSFSTLEIQRTEQGDSAMYLCASSFGGVGGQPQHFGDGTRLSIL.

At least ten counts were recorded for this clonotype. The J gene is TRBJ1-2, the V gene TRBV7-2, with D perhaps matching TRBD1 (6 bases). CDR3 length: 14 residues. Germline CDR1 is SGHTA and CDR2 is FQGNSA. Trimming shortened V by 7 bases and J by 6 bases, and 18 bases separated the two germline ends. CDR3 in DNA: TGTGCCAGCACTAGAACAGGGTGGGAGAATGGCTACACCTTC. Translated: CASTRTGWENGYTF.

This clonotype occurred many times. The rearrangement links TRBV7-6 to TRBJ1-3; D remains ambiguous. Germline assignment: CDR1 SGHVS and CDR2 FNYEAQ. The CDR3 contains 16 residues. V gave up 5 bases and J gave up 0 bases, with 14 bases separating them. The CDR3 region is CASSPRSAYSGNTIYF. DNA of the CDR3: TGTGCCAGCAGCCCCCGTTCCGCATACTCTGGAAACACCATATATTTT.

Many counts were recorded for this clonotype. In DNA form, the CDR3 reads TGCAGTGCTATAACCTCGGGACAGAGCAATCAGCCCCAGCATTTT. Translated, it gives CSAITSGQSNQPQHF. V usage is TRBV20-1 and J usage is TRBJ1-5; 7 nucleotides line up with TRBD1. Germline lookup yields CDR1 DFQATT and CDR2 SNEGSKA (reference sequence). The CDR3 is 15 residues long. V trimming: 4 bases; J trimming: 1 base; junction bases outside the gene matches: 7.

V and J are TRBV7-2 and TRBJ1-4; TRBD1 is a possible D gene (5 bases). This CDR3 contains 13 residues. CDR1 is SGHTA, CDR2 FQGNSA, per germline. Deletions cut 3 bases from V and 8 bases from J, with 10 bases between. In DNA form, the CDR3 reads TGTGCCAGCAGCTTCGTCGGGGGGGAAAAACTGTTTTTT. It encodes CASSFVGGEKLFF.

This clonotype was observed many times. The rearrangement joins TRBV2 to TRBJ2-7; D is perhaps TRBD1 (5 bases). Trimming pared 6 bases from V and 4 bases from J, leaving 16 bases between. CDR1 SNHLY and CDR2 FYNNEI come from the germline V gene. This CDR3 comprises 14 residues. This chain's CDR3 is CASRGQGTWYEQYF. The CDR3 DNA reads TGTGCCAGCAGGGGTCAGGGCACTTGGTACGAGCAGTACTTC.

The chain links TRBV2 to TRBJ1-4; D call uncertain. Deletions cut 8 bases from V and 5 bases from J, with 12 bases between. The germline V gene encodes CDR1 SNHLY and CDR2 FYNNEI. The CDR3 length is 13 residues. CDR3 protein: CASLGRLNEKLFF. CDR3 coding DNA: TGTGCCAGCCTCGGCAGGCTAAATGAAAAACTGTTTTTT.

Notes on this clonotype: A read error is possible here, since a much larger clone lies one base away. No conserved phenylalanine or tryptophan is present at the end of the CDR3, so a read error is the likely explanation. The chain joins TRBV20-1 to TRBJ1-6; weak D call: TRBD1 (6 bases). V shed 5 bases and J shed 10 bases, with 18 bases lying between them. The CDR3 sequence is 14 residues long. Per germline, CDR1 DFQATT and CDR2 SNEGSKA (reference sequence). The CDR3 is CSALQGSPGSPLHL. CDR3 DNA sequence: TGCAGTGCTCTACAGGGTTCCCCAGGATCACCCCTCCACCTT.

This clonotype was seen only a few times. The V call is TRBV20-1, the J call TRBJ1-3; weak D call: TRBD1 (5 bases). Deletions cut 3 bases from V and 0 bases from J, with 12 bases between. The CDR3 loop spans 15 amino acids. Germline values: CDR1 DFQATT, CDR2 SNEGSKA (reference sequence). The CDR3 DNA reads as TGCAGTGCTAGCCCTTGGGGCAGCTCTGGAAACACCATATATTTT. This gives the protein CSASPWGSSGNTIYF.

A few counts support this clonotype. The chain combines TRBV19 with TRBJ2-7; 10 bases fit TRBD2. CDR1 is LNHDA, CDR2 SQIVND, per germline (reference sequence). The CDR3 covers 16 residues. After removal of 3 bases from V and 1 base from J, the junction contained 6 bases not matched to a gene. CDR3 bases: TGTGCCAGTAGTATTAGCGGGGGGCCGGGATCCTACGAGCAGTACTTC. This translates into CASSISGGPGSYEQYF.

This clonotype occurred many times. The chain links TRBV7-2 to TRBJ2-5, with D perhaps matching TRBD1 (5 bases). V was cut by 1 base and J by 1 base, with 10 bases left in between. The length of the CDR3 is 15 residues. CDR1 and CDR2 from the germline V gene are SGHTA and FQGNSA. The CDR3 is CASSLVDRSQETQYF. The CDR3 DNA reads TGTGCCAGCAGCTTAGTCGACAGATCCCAAGAGACCCAGTACTTC.

To note about this clonotype: This may be a read error, as it is one base from a much larger clone. V gene TRBV2 combines with J gene TRBJ1-1; no clear D. CDR3 size: 17 residues. Germline loops: CDR1 SNHLY, CDR2 FYNNEI. The V end was cut by 5 bases, the J end by 4 bases, with 23 bases between. In DNA, the CDR3 is TGTGCCAGCAGTTTGTCGGGCACGCGATACAGAGGCACTGAAGCTTTCTTT. Its protein is CASSLSGTRYRGTEAFF. The complete variable domain, with remaining parts taken from reference TRBV2 and TRBJ1-1, reads EPEVTQTPSHQVTQMGQEVILRCVPISNHLYFYWYRQILGQKVEFLVSFYNNEISEKSEIFDDQFSVERPDGSNFTLKIRSTKLEDSAMYFCASSLSGTRYRGTEAFFGQGTRLTVV.

CDR3 protein: CSARRRMNTEAFF. The CDR3 bases are TGCAGTGCTAGAAGGAGGATGAACACTGAAGCTTTCTTT. This chain joins TRBV20-1 and TRBJ1-1; the D is unclear. The CDR3 extends over 13 amino acids. The V end was cut by 2 bases, the J end by 0 bases, with 7 bases between. Germline CDR1 DFQATT, CDR2 SNEGSKA (reference sequence).

This clonotype was found many times. The rearrangement links TRBV9 to TRBJ2-3; the D gene could be TRBD1 or TRBD2 (5 bases each). The germline gives CDR1 SGDLS, CDR2 YYNGEE. This CDR3 region has 17 residues. V gave up 1 base and J gave up 4 bases, with 19 bases separating them. The CDR3 region is CASSVSSQGAGADTQYF. Written as DNA, the CDR3 is TGTGCCAGCAGCGTATCCTCCCAGGGAGCAGGAGCAGATACGCAGTATTTT.

Here the CDR3 reads CAGGEGTVGEKLFF. CDR3 sequence (DNA): TGTGCCGGGGGTGAGGGGACAGTGGGTGAAAAACTGTTTTTT. The rearrangement links TRBV2 to TRBJ1-4, with 7 bases that match TRBD1. Germline-derived CDR1 and CDR2 are SNHLY and FYNNEI. This CDR3 is 14 amino acids long. V dropped 11 bases and J dropped 7; count of bases not matched to a gene: 13.

In this sample, this clonotype turned up a few times. The J gene is TRBJ2-7, the V gene TRBV12-3 or TRBV12-4, with 7 bases matching TRBD1. J was trimmed by 12 bases and V by 6 bases; bases with no gene match: 17. This CDR3 has 14 amino acids. The CDR3 DNA sequence: TGTGCCAGCAGCACGGACAGGTCTTATTTAACGCCGTACTTC. Its translation: CASSTDRSYLTPYF.

Only a few counts were recorded for this clonotype. V usage is TRBV9 and J usage is TRBJ2-3, with 7 bases fitting TRBD2. Germline CDR1 and CDR2: SGDLS and YYNGEE. This CDR3 contains 19 residues. Losses at the gene ends were 2 bases for V and 0 bases for J; bases not matched to a gene: 15. The CDR3 is CASSVILRDYESSTDTQYF. The CDR3 DNA reads TGTGCCAGCAGCGTCATTCTCCGGGACTACGAATCTAGCACAGATACGCAGTATTTT.

The chain employs TRBV10-3 and TRBJ1-2; TRBD1 agrees at 7 bases. Looked up from germline, CDR1 is ENHRY and CDR2 is SYGVKD. This CDR3 has 13 amino acids. Losses at the gene ends were 6 bases for V and 6 bases for J; bases not matched to a gene: 7. CDR3 loop: CAIRRTGGNGYTF. In DNA form, the CDR3 reads TGTGCCATCAGGAGGACAGGCGGTAATGGCTACACCTTC.

This clonotype has a count of ten or more. This sequence joins TRBV15 and TRBJ1-4; D gene unclear. The CDR3 is 13 amino acids. V was clipped by 10 bases and J by 8 bases, with 17 bases between them. The germline CDR1 and CDR2 sequences are LNHNV and YYDKDF (reference sequence). CDR3 sequence reads: CARMDGRVEKLFF. CDR3 nucleotide sequence: TGTGCCAGGATGGATGGCCGGGTGGAAAAACTGTTTTTT.

This clonotype turned up a few times. Here the CDR3 DNA reads TGCAGCGTTAGTCGGGCAGGGAGTGGCCCCGGGGAGCTGTTTTTT. Amino acid sequence: CSVSRAGSGPGELFF. This chain joins TRBV29-1 and TRBJ2-2; D possibly matches TRBD1 or TRBD2 (5 bases each). Germline V CDR1 and CDR2: SQVTM, ANQGSEA. The CDR3 loop spans 15 amino acids. With 5 bases removed from V and 6 bases from J, the gap between germline ends came to 19 bases.

In this sample, this clonotype turned up many times. The CDR3 coding sequence is TGTGCCAGCAGTTATTCAGCGCTGAGCTACGAGCAGTACTTC. Its protein is CASSYSALSYEQYF. The chain combines TRBV6-9 with TRBJ2-7; D remains ambiguous. Germline lookup yields CDR1 MNHGY and CDR2 SVAAGI. The CDR3 totals 14 residues. V dropped 0 bases and J dropped 3 bases, with 9 bases sitting between them.

As to this clonotype: This may arise from a read error, as a much more abundant clone is one base away. The chain links TRBV19 to TRBJ1-1; no firm D call. The CDR3 extends over 14 amino acids. CDR1 and CDR2 (germline): LNHDA, SQIVND (reference sequence). CDR3 loop: CPSRQVGRNTEAFF. The DNA of the CDR3 is TGTCCCAGTAGGCAGGTTGGGAGGAACACTGAAGCTTTCTTT. The complete variable domain, with remaining parts taken from reference TRBV19 and TRBJ1-1, reads DGGITQSPKYLFRKEGQNVTLSCEQNLNHDAMYWYRQDPGQGLRLIYYSQIVNDFQKGDIAEGYSVSREKKESFPLTVTSAQKNPTAFYLCPSRQVGRNTEAFFGQGTRLTVV.

This clonotype has a handful of counts. CDR3 sequence reads: CASSPPPGNSEQYF. CDR3 nucleotide sequence: TGTGCCAGCAGTCCCCCTCCGGGGAATAGCGAGCAGTACTTC. This chain links TRBV12-3 or TRBV12-4 with TRBJ2-7; a weak D match, TRBD2 (5 bases). The CDR3 sequence is 14 residues long. The ends were cut back, 5 bases at V and 6 bases at J, with 17 bases in the middle.

On this clonotype itself: It may be a read error: a sequence one base away is much more abundant. This chain joins TRBV29-1 and TRBJ2-2; no clear D gene. The CDR3 runs 12 residues. V lost 7 bases and J lost 3, with 9 bases in between. Per germline, CDR1 SQVTM and CDR2 ANQGSEA. The CDR3 DNA reads TGCAGCGCGCAACATGACACCGGGGAGCTGTTTTTT. It codes for CSAQHDTGELFF.

This clonotype was counted ten times or more. The chain uses TRBV19 and TRBJ1-1; 9 bases fit TRBD1. The V and J ends lost 3 bases and 4 bases, in that order; junction bases with no gene match: 6. This CDR3 is built from 15 residues. The V gene's germline CDR1 is LNHDA and CDR2 SQIVND (reference sequence). The CDR3 is CASSITGGEGTEAFF. CDR3 in DNA: TGTGCCAGTAGTATTACAGGGGGCGAGGGCACTGAAGCTTTCTTT.